This T cell receptor (beta chain) emerged from a study of blood T cell repertoires in COVID-19. Per germline, CDR1 KGHDR and CDR2 SFDVKD. Losses at the gene ends were 4 bases for V and 2 bases for J; bases not matched to a gene: 6. This CDR3 is built from 17 residues. This table comes from immunoSEQ multiplex PCR, and its TCRdb copy is limited to in-frame clones, with some not included. Among approximately 300,000 clones, 70% to 90% were seen once, and the ten largest hold roughly 4.3%. This study enrolled people aged roughly 18 to 100 from under 25 US geographic areas. Material for sequencing was PBMCs or T cells enriched from blood (not recorded which). This receptor was identified in a woman in her thirties who had recovered from COVID-19. J is TRBJ2-2 and V is TRBV24-1; 10 positions match TRBD1. This CDR3 reads CATSESGQGLNTGELFF. The CDR3 nucleotides read TGTGCCACCAGTGAGTCGGGACAGGGGCTTAACACCGGGGAGCTGTTTTTT.